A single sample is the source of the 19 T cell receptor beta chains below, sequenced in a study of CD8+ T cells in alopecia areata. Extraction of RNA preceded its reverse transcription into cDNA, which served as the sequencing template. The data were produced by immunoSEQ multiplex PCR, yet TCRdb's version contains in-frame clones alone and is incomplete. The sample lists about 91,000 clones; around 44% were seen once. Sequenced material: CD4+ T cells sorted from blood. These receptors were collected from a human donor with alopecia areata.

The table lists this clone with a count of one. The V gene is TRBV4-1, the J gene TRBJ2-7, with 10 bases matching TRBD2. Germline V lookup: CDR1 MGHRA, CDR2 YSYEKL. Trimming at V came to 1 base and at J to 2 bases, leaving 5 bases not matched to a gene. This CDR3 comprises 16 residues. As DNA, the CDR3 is TGCGCCAGCAGCCAAGGATTCCTAGCGGGAGCCTACGAGCAGTACTTC. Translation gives CASSQGFLAGAYEQYF.

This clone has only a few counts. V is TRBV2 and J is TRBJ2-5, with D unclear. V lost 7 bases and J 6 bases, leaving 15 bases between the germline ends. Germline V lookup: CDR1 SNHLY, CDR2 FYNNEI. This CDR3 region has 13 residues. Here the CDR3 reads CASKRLGGQTQYF. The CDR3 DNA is TGTGCCAGCAAACGCCTGGGTGGCCAGACCCAGTACTTC. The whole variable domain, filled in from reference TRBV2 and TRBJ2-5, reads EPEVTQTPSHQVTQMGQEVILRCVPISNHLYFYWYRQILGQKVEFLVSFYNNEISEKSEIFDDQFSVERPDGSNFTLKIRSTKLEDSAMYFCASKRLGGQTQYFGPGTRLLVL.

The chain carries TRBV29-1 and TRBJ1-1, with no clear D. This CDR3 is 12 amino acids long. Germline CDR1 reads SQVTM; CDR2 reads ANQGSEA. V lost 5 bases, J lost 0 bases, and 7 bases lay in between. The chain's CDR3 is CSVKGVNTEAFF. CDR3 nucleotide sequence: TGCAGCGTTAAAGGCGTGAACACTGAAGCTTTCTTT.

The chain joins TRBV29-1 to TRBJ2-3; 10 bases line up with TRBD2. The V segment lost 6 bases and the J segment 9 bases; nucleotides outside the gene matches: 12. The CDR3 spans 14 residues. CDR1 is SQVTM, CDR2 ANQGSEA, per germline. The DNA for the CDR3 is TGCAGCGTCCGTGGCCTAGCGGGGGAGAACACGCAGTATTTT. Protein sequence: CSVRGLAGENTQYF.

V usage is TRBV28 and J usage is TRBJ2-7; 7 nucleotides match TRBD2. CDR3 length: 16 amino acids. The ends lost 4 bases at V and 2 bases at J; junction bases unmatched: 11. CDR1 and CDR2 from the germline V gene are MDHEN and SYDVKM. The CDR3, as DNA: TGTGCCAGCAGTTCTGCGGGAGTATCGGCGACCTACGAGCAGTACTTC. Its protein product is CASSSAGVSATYEQYF.

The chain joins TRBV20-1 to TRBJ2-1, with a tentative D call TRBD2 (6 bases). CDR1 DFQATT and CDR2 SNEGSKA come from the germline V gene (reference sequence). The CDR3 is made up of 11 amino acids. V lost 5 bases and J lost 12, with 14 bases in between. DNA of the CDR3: TGCAGTGCTCCTAATCTGGAGGGGCAGTTCTTC. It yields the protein CSAPNLEGQFF.

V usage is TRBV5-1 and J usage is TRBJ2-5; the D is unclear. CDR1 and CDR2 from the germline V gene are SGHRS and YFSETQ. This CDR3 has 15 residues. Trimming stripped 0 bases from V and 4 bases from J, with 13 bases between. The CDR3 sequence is CASSLEGRYGETQYF. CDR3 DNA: TGCGCCAGCAGCTTGGAAGGCAGATATGGAGAGACCCAGTACTTC.

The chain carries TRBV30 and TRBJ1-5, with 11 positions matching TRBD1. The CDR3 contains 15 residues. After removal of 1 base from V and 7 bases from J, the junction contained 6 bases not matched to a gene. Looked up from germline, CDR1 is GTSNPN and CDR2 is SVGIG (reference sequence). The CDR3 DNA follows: TGTGCCTGGAGTGGGACAGGGGGCCTGAGACAGCCCCAGCATTTT. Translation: CAWSGTGGLRQPQHF.

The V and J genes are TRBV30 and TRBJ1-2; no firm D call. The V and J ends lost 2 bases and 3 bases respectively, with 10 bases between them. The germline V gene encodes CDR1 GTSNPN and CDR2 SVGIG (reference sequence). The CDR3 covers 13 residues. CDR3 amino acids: CAWSFATDYGYTF. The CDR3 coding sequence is TGTGCCTGGAGTTTCGCAACAGACTATGGCTACACCTTC.

This chain's CDR3 is CSVASNPITNYGYTF. In DNA form, the CDR3 reads TGCAGCGTTGCCTCTAATCCCATTACTAACTATGGCTACACCTTC. V gene TRBV29-1 combines with J gene TRBJ1-2, with D hard to call. CDR1 and CDR2 from the germline V gene are SQVTM and ANQGSEA. The CDR3 consists of 15 residues. V was pared by 4 bases and J by 0 bases, with 15 bases between. The variable domain in full, completed from reference TRBV29-1 and TRBJ1-2, reads SAVISQKPSRDICQRGTSLTIQCQVDSQVTMMFWYRQQPGQSLTLIATANQGSEATYESGFVIDKFPISRPNLTFSTLTVSNMSPEDSSIYLCSVASNPITNYGYTFGSGTRLTVV.

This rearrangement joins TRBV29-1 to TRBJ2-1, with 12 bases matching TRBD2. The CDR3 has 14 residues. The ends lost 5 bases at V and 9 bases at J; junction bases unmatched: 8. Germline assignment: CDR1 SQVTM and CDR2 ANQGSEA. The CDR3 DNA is TGCAGCGTTCGGACTAGCGGGAATAGGGGTGAGCAGTTCTTC. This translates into CSVRTSGNRGEQFF.

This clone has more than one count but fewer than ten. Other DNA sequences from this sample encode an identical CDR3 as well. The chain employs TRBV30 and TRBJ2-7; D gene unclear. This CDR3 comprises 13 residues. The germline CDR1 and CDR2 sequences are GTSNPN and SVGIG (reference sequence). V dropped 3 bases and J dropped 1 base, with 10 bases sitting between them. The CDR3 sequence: CAWRGTGSYEQYF. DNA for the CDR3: TGTGCCTGGAGAGGCACGGGTTCCTACGAGCAGTACTTC.

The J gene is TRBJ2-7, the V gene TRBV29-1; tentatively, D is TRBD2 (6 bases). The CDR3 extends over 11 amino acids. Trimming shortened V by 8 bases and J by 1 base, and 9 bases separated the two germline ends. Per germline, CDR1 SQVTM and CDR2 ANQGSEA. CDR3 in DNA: TGCAGCTTCGGGACTTCCTACGAGCAGTACTTC. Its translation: CSFGTSYEQYF.

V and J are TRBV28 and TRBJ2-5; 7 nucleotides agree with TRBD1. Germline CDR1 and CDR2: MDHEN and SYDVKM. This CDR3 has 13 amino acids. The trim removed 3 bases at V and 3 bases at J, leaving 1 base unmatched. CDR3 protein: CASSLGTEETQYF. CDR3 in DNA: TGTGCCAGCAGTTTGGGGACAGAAGAGACCCAGTACTTC.

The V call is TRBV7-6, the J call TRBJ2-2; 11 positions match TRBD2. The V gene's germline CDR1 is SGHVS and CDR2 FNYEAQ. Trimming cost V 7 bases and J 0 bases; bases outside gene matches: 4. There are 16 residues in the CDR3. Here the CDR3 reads CASTILAGANTGELFF. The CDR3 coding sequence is TGTGCCAGCACCATACTAGCGGGGGCGAACACCGGGGAGCTGTTTTTT.

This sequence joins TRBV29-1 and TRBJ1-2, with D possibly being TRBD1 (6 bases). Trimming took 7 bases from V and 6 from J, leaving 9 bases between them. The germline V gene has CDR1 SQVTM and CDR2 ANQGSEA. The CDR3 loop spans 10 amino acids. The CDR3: CSASGDGYTF. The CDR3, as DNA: TGCAGCGCTTCAGGGGATGGCTACACCTTC.

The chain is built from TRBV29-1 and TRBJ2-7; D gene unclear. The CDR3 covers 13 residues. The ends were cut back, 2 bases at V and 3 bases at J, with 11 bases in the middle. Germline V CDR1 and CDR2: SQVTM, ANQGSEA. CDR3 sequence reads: CSVEHPPGYEQYF. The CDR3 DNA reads TGCAGCGTTGAACATCCCCCCGGCTACGAGCAGTACTTC.

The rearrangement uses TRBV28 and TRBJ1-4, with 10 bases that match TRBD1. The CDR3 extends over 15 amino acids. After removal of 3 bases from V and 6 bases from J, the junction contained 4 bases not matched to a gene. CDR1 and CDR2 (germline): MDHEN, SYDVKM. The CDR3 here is CASSLGQGRYEKLFF. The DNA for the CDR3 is TGTGCCAGCAGTTTGGGACAGGGGAGGTATGAAAAACTGTTTTTT.

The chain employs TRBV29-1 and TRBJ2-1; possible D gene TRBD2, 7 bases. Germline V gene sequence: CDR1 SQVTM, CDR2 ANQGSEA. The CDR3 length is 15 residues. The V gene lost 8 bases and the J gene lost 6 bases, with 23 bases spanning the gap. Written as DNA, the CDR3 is TGCAGCAGTTCTGAGGGGGGGGCAGGGCGCAATGAGCAGTTCTTC. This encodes CSSSEGGAGRNEQFF.